The 4 T cell receptor beta chains below come from one sample, sequenced in a study of regulatory T cells in long-lasting Graves disease. Building the TCR beta libraries relied on iRepertoire HTBI primers, and CDR3 regions underwent Arm-PCR. From the multiplex PCR reads, TCRdb called clonotypes with MiXCR, one entry per CDR3 protein. The sample has about 420,000 distinct CDR3 sequences; roughly 15% are singletons. The sample's time point: newly diagnosed GD, antithyroid drugs for less than 3 months. PBMC-extracted RNA yielded the TCR library. These data were likewise used in another study, on T cells in Graves' hyperthyroidism and ophthalmopathy.

Sequencing used peripheral blood mononuclear cells (PBMCs), obtained at new diagnosis, from a patient treated with antithyroid drugs. The receptors come from a woman aged 18 to 35 with Graves disease.

This clonotype came up many times. The rearrangement joins TRBV28 to TRBJ2-7; 7 bases are shared with TRBD2. V dropped 5 bases and J dropped 2; count of bases not matched to a gene: 9. This CDR3 contains 15 residues. Germline CDR1 and CDR2: MDHEN and SYDVKM. As DNA, the CDR3 is TGTGCCAGCAGTCCGTTTAGCGGGTTGGCCTACGAGCAGTACTTC. Translating gives CASSPFSGLAYEQYF.

As concerns this clonotype: A much larger clone sits a single nucleotide away, making a read error possible. The V gene is TRBV12-3 or TRBV12-4, the J gene TRBJ2-6; D not certain. CDR3 size: 13 residues. The V end was cut by 1 base, the J end by 4 bases, with 2 bases between. CDR3 amino acids: CASSLGGANVLTF. CDR3 coding DNA: TGTGCCAGCAGTTTAGGCGGGGCCAACGTCCTGACTTTC.

In this sample, this clonotype turned up a few times. The genes are TRBV7-3 and TRBJ1-5; TRBD1 is a possible D gene (6 bases). CDR3 length: 17 amino acids. Per germline, CDR1 SGHTA and CDR2 FQGTGA. V was trimmed by 5 bases and J by 0 bases, leaving 17 bases between them. The CDR3 nucleotides are TGTGCCAGCAGCGTAATAGAGGGGGTTGGTAGCAATCAGCCCCAGCATTTT. Its translation is CASSVIEGVGSNQPQHF.

Here the CDR3 DNA reads TGCAGCGTTGGACAGGGTCAGGGCTACACCTTC. Translation: CSVGQGQGYTF. The V call is TRBV29-1, the J call TRBJ1-2, with TRBD1 matching over 7 bases. Losses at the gene ends were 4 bases for V and 8 bases for J; bases not matched to a gene: 4. The length of the CDR3 is 11 residues. Germline assignment: CDR1 SQVTM and CDR2 ANQGSEA.